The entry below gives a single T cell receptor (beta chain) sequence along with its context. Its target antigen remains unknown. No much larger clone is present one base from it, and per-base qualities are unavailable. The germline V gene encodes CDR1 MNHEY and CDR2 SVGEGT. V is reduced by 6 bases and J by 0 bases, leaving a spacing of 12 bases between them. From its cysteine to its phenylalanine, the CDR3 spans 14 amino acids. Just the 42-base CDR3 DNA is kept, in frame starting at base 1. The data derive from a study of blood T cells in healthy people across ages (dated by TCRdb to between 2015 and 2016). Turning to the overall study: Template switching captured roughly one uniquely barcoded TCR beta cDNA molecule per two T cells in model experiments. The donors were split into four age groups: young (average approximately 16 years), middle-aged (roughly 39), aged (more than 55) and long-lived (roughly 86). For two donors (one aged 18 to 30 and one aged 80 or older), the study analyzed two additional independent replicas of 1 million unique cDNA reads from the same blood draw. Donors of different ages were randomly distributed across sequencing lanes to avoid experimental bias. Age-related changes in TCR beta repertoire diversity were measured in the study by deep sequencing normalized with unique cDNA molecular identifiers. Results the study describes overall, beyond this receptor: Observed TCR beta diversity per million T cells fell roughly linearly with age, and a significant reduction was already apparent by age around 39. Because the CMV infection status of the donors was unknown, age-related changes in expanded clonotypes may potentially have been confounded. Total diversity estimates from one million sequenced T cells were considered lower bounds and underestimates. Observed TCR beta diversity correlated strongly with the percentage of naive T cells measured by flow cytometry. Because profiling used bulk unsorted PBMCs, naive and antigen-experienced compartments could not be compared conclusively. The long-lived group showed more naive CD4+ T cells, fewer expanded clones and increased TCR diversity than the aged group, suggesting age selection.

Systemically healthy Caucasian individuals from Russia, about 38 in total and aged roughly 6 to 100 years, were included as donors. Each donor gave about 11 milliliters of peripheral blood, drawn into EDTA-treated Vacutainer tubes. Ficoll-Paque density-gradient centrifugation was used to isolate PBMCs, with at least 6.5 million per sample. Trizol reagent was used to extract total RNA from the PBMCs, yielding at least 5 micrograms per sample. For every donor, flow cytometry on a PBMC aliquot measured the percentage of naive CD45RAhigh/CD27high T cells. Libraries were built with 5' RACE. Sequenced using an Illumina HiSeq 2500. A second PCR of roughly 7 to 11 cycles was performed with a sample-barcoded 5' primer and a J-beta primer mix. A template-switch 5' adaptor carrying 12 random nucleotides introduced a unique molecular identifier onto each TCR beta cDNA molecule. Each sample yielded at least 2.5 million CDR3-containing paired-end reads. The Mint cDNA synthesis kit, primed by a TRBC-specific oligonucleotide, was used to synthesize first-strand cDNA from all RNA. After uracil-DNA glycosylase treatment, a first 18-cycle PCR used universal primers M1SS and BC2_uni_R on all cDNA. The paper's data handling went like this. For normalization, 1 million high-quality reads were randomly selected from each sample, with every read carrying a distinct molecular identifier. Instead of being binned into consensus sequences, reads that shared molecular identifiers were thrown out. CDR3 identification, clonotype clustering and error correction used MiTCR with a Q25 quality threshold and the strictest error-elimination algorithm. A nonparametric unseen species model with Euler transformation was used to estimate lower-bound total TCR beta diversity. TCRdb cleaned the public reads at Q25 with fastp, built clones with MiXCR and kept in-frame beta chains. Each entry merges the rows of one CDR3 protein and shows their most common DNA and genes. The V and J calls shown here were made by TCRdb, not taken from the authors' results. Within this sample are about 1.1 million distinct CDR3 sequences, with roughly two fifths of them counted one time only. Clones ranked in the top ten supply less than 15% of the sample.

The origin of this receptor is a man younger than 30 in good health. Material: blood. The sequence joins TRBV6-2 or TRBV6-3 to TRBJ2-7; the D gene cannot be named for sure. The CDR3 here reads CASRAIGRSYEQYF. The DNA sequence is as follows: TGTGCCAGCAGGGCAATCGGGCGCTCCTACGAGCAGTACTTC.